Presented here are 18 T cell receptor beta chains from one specimen sequenced in a study of siplizumab effects on memory and regulatory T cells. Clones were sequenced by immunoSEQ multiplex PCR, and TCRdb holds only the in-frame ones, with some missing. The table records around 100,000 clones, about 94% of them present only once. Sequencing was performed on non-Treg CD4+ T cells sorted from blood. Receptor source: a human donor in good health.

V and J are TRBV6-1 and TRBJ1-5; weak D call: TRBD1 (5 bases). The ends were cut back, 2 bases at V and 3 bases at J, with 8 bases in the middle. The CDR3 is made up of 14 amino acids. Germline V gene data show CDR1 as MNHNS and CDR2 as SASEGT. CDR3 bases: TGTGCCAGCAGTGAATTGGGGGTCAATCAGCCCCAGCATTTT. It specifies CASSELGVNQPQHF.

This chain joins TRBV27 and TRBJ2-3, with TRBD2 identical over 8 bases. With V trimmed by 0 bases and J by 1 base, 12 bases remained unmatched. CDR3 length: 19 residues. Germline loops: CDR1 MNHEY, CDR2 SMNVEV (reference sequence). CDR3 sequence: CASSLSGLGPLQRTDTQYF. CDR3 in DNA: TGTGCCAGCAGTTTATCGGGACTAGGGCCCCTACAGCGCACAGATACGCAGTATTTT.

This chain connects TRBV19 to TRBJ1-5; TRBD1 is a possible D gene (5 bases). The ends were cut back, 7 bases at V and 1 base at J, with 14 bases in the middle. Per germline, CDR1 LNHDA and CDR2 SQIVND (reference sequence). CDR3 size: 15 residues. CDR3 bases: TGTGCCAGTACCAGAGGACATCCAAGCAATCAGCCCCAGCATTTT. As protein: CASTRGHPSNQPQHF.

In nucleotides, the CDR3 is TGTGCCAGCAGTTTATCCCCCGGACTAACTAATGAAAAACTGTTTTTT. This sequence encodes CASSLSPGLTNEKLFF. V is TRBV27 and J is TRBJ1-4; D remains unclear. The V end lost 0 bases, the J end lost 1 base, and 9 bases lay between the germline ends. Germline CDR1 reads MNHEY; CDR2 reads SMNVEV (reference sequence). The CDR3 covers 16 residues.

The chain uses TRBV27 and TRBJ2-1; D possibly matches TRBD1 or TRBD2 (6 bases each). This CDR3 contains 15 residues. The V gene's germline CDR1 is MNHEY and CDR2 SMNVEV (reference sequence). Trimming removed 4 bases at V and 5 bases at J, with 15 bases between. In DNA, the CDR3 is TGTGCCAGCAGTTCCCCGATTAGGGGGGACAATGAGCAGTTCTTC. The encoded protein is CASSSPIRGDNEQFF.

This clone was counted once. This chain connects TRBV18 to TRBJ1-2; D is perhaps TRBD1 (6 bases). The CDR3 sequence is 11 residues long. The germline CDR1 and CDR2 sequences are KGHSH and LQKENI. Trimming stripped 6 bases from V and 7 bases from J, with 9 bases between. The CDR3: CASSPGAGYTF. The CDR3 DNA reads TGTGCCAGCTCCCCGGGGGCTGGCTACACCTTC.

The genes are TRBV29-1 and TRBJ2-7, with 13 bases matching TRBD2. Germline-derived CDR1 and CDR2 are SQVTM and ANQGSEA. This CDR3 contains 14 residues. V lost 6 bases to trimming and J lost 4 bases; unmatched junction nucleotides: 6. The CDR3 DNA reads TGCAGCGTCCTCCTGACTAGCGGGGGGTACGAGCAGTACTTC. This translates into CSVLLTSGGYEQYF.

This clone was recorded only once. The V call is TRBV19, the J call TRBJ2-5; 11 nucleotides match TRBD1. The CDR3 has 14 residues. The ends lost 8 bases at V and 5 bases at J; junction bases unmatched: 7. The germline CDR1 and CDR2 sequences are LNHDA and SQIVND (reference sequence). The CDR3 is CASGADRGRETQYF. The DNA for the CDR3 is TGTGCCAGTGGCGCGGACAGGGGGCGGGAGACCCAGTACTTC.

This sequence joins TRBV11-2 and TRBJ2-6; TRBD1 might be the D (6 bases). V lost 5 bases and J 0 bases, leaving 8 bases between the germline ends. CDR3 length: 15 residues. Germline CDR1 and CDR2: SGHAT and FQNNGV. CDR3 nucleotides: TGTGCCAGCAGCCCCAGGGGCTCTGGGGCCAACGTCCTGACTTTC. Its protein product is CASSPRGSGANVLTF.

The chain has TRBV11-3 and TRBJ2-1, with D tentatively TRBD2 (6 bases). V gave up 5 bases and J gave up 7 bases, with 24 bases separating them. Germline CDR1 SGHNT, CDR2 YENEEA. The CDR3 loop spans 17 amino acids. CDR3 protein: CASSPGLGDWGRNEQFF. In DNA, the CDR3 is TGTGCCAGCAGCCCAGGCCTGGGGGACTGGGGGAGGAATGAGCAGTTCTTC.

The V call is TRBV7-3, the J call TRBJ2-1; 8 nucleotides match TRBD1. CDR1 and CDR2 from the germline V gene are SGHTA and FQGTGA. Losses at the gene ends were 5 bases for V and 0 bases for J; bases not matched to a gene: 6. The CDR3 consists of 16 residues. In DNA, the CDR3 is TGTGCCAGCAGCCCGGGGACAGGAACCTCCTACAATGAGCAGTTCTTC. Translated: CASSPGTGTSYNEQFF.

The V gene is TRBV7-3, the J gene TRBJ2-5; D perhaps matches TRBD1 (6 bases). Per the germline V gene, CDR1 is SGHTA and CDR2 is FQGTGA. Trimming left V 5 bases short and J 1 base short, with 11 bases between. The CDR3 sequence is 14 residues long. The CDR3 nucleotides read TGTGCCAGCAGCCTCGGACAGTTCCAAGAGACCCAGTACTTC. Translation: CASSLGQFQETQYF.

V usage is TRBV13 and J usage is TRBJ1-2; tentative D call: TRBD1 (6 bases). Germline CDR1 reads PRHDT; CDR2 reads FYEKMQ (reference sequence). V was shortened by 6 bases and J by 3 bases, with 17 bases between the two germline ends. This CDR3 is 15 amino acids long. CDR3 protein: CASSPFIQGYYGYTF. CDR3 bases: TGTGCCAGCAGTCCCTTCATTCAGGGGTACTATGGCTACACCTTC.

As DNA, the CDR3 is TGTGCCAGCACTCCTCCGGGACTCACGGCGGGGGAGCTGTTTTTT. This sequence encodes CASTPPGLTAGELFF. The rearrangement joins TRBV2 to TRBJ2-2; a possible D gene is TRBD2 (6 bases). Germline CDR1 is SNHLY and CDR2 is FYNNEI. The V gene lost 7 bases and the J gene lost 8 bases, with 20 bases spanning the gap. The CDR3 totals 15 residues.

As DNA, the CDR3 is TGTGCCAGCAGCAAAGGACAGGGGAACACTGAAGCTTTCTTT. Its translation: CASSKGQGNTEAFF. V usage is TRBV21-1 and J usage is TRBJ1-1; the table's D call, TRBD1, was not checked against the DNA. TRBV21-1 is a pseudogene. The CDR3 is 14 residues long.

This chain joins TRBV7-3 and TRBJ2-5; tentative D call: TRBD2 (5 bases). The CDR3 spans 14 residues. The germline V gene has CDR1 SGHTA and CDR2 FQGTGA. V was pared by 0 bases and J by 5 bases, with 10 bases between. CDR3 protein: CASSLTASRETQYF. The DNA for the CDR3 is TGTGCCAGCAGCTTAACTGCTAGCCGGGAGACCCAGTACTTC.

The chain employs TRBV5-1 and TRBJ2-1; D is perhaps TRBD1 (5 bases). This CDR3 has 15 residues. Deletions cut 0 bases from V and 5 bases from J, with 12 bases between. The germline gives CDR1 SGHRS, CDR2 YFSETQ. Written as DNA, the CDR3 is TGCGCCAGCAGCTTGGAGGGGTCAGAAAACAATGAGCAGTTCTTC. It yields the protein CASSLEGSENNEQFF.

The chain recombines TRBV2 with TRBJ2-2; D possibly corresponds to TRBD1 (6 bases). The length of the CDR3 is 13 residues. Trimming removed 4 bases at V and 5 bases at J, with 8 bases between. Germline V CDR1 and CDR2: SNHLY, FYNNEI. CDR3 nucleotides: TGTGCCAGCAGTGTGAGGGGGACCGGGGAGCTGTTTTTT. This sequence encodes CASSVRGTGELFF.